Each of the 22 T cell receptor beta chains below was sequenced from the same sample in a study of graft-versus-host responses after intestinal transplantation. Generated by immunoSEQ multiplex PCR, the TCRdb table keeps only in-frame clones and is missing some. The profile covers about 100,000 clones, with 80% to 90% appearing a single time and around 0.76% taken by the ten largest. No antigen has been identified for these receptors. The sample was unstimulated CD4+ T cells sorted from spleen or lymph node cells, taken before transplant. All receptors come from a human donor who was the organ donor for an intestinal transplant.

The CDR3 here is CASSSRRDGYTF. CDR3 DNA: TGTGCCAGCAGTTCGCGGAGGGATGGCTACACCTTC. The rearrangement joins TRBV6-1 to TRBJ1-2; the D is unclear. V was pared by 5 bases and J by 6 bases, with 10 bases between. CDR1 is MNHNS and CDR2 is SASEGT in the germline V gene. The CDR3 is made up of 12 amino acids.

The chain joins TRBV7-9 to TRBJ1-1; D ambiguous. This CDR3 is built from 10 residues. Between the trimmed V and J ends, which lost 7 bases and 8 bases, there was a span of 8 bases. CDR1 and CDR2 from the germline V gene are SEHNR and FQNEAQ (reference sequence). Here the CDR3 DNA reads TGTGCCAGCAACGCGGCCGAAGCTTTCTTT. It yields the protein CASNAAEAFF.

This clone appeared a single time. The chain combines TRBV5-4 with TRBJ2-5, with D perhaps being TRBD1 or TRBD2 (5 bases each). Between the trimmed V and J ends, which lost 5 bases and 5 bases, there was a span of 22 bases. The CDR3 has 16 residues. Germline loops: CDR1 SGHNT, CDR2 YYREEE (reference sequence). The chain's CDR3 is CASRPNIRDQAETQYF. The DNA of the CDR3 is TGTGCCAGCAGACCTAATATCCGGGACCAGGCGGAGACCCAGTACTTC.

This chain joins TRBV6-6 and TRBJ1-5, with D perhaps matching TRBD1 (5 bases). Trimming took off 4 bases at V and 5 bases at J, with 12 bases between the two ends. The CDR3 is made up of 14 amino acids. Germline V gives CDR1 MNHNY, CDR2 SVGAGI (reference sequence). This chain's CDR3 is CASSSRGKYQPQHF. The CDR3 DNA reads as TGTGCCAGCAGTTCAAGGGGCAAGTATCAGCCCCAGCATTTT.

The chain has TRBV29-1 and TRBJ2-1; TRBD2 matches at 8 bases. V gave up 7 bases and J gave up 8 bases; unmatched junction bases: 4. Germline CDR1 reads SQVTM; CDR2 reads ANQGSEA. The length of the CDR3 is 11 residues. The CDR3 protein is CSAGGGYEQFF. DNA of the CDR3: TGCAGCGCCGGGGGGGGCTATGAGCAGTTCTTC.

The gene calls are TRBV4-1 and TRBJ2-6, with D unresolved. Trimming removed 5 bases from V and 0 bases from J, with 8 bases in between. CDR1 is MGHRA and CDR2 is YSYEKL in the germline V gene. The CDR3 totals 15 residues. CDR3 nucleotide sequence: TGCGCCAGCAGCTCTCGATTCTCTGGGGCCAACGTCCTGACTTTC. Amino acids: CASSSRFSGANVLTF.

The V and J genes are TRBV5-6 and TRBJ2-3; no definite D call. V lost 4 bases and J 2 bases, leaving 8 bases between the germline ends. Germline lookup yields CDR1 SGHDT and CDR2 YYEEEE. The CDR3 is 13 amino acids. CDR3 loop: CASSPHNTDTQYF. In DNA, the CDR3 is TGTGCCAGCAGCCCTCACAACACAGATACGCAGTATTTT.

The genes are TRBV19 and TRBJ2-6; D not certain. V was shortened by 8 bases and J by 2 bases, with 19 bases between the two germline ends. CDR3 length equals 17 residues. Per germline, CDR1 LNHDA and CDR2 SQIVND (reference sequence). The CDR3 nucleotides read TGTGCCAGTCTCCAGTCCTATGTAAGCCCTGGGGCCAACGTCCTGACTTTC. Amino acids: CASLQSYVSPGANVLTF.

This clone was seen once. The rearrangement uses TRBV28 and TRBJ1-1; 9 bases match TRBD1. Germline V gene data show CDR1 as MDHEN and CDR2 as SYDVKM. The CDR3 loop spans 17 amino acids. V lost 3 bases, J lost 0 bases, and 8 bases stayed unmatched. This CDR3 reads CASSFFGTGLMNTEAFF. Here the CDR3 DNA reads TGTGCCAGCAGTTTCTTCGGGACAGGGTTGATGAACACTGAAGCTTTCTTT.

Details on this clone: Other DNA sequences in the same sample also yield this CDR3. V usage is TRBV18 and J usage is TRBJ2-1, with D possibly TRBD1 on 6 matching bases. Trimming removed 3 bases at V and 10 bases at J, with 10 bases between. The germline CDR1 and CDR2 sequences are KGHSH and LQKENI. There are 12 residues in the CDR3. This CDR3 reads CASSPDRNEQFF. The CDR3 DNA sequence: TGTGCCAGCTCACCCGACAGGAACGAGCAGTTCTTC.

This sequence joins TRBV5-8 and TRBJ1-5; tentatively, D is TRBD1 (5 bases). V gave up 4 bases and J gave up 1 base, with 21 bases separating them. Germline CDR1 and CDR2: SGHTS and YDEGEE. The CDR3 runs to 18 residues. CDR3 nucleotide sequence: TGTGCCAGCAGCGGGGGGTCCCCAGGGAAGCGCAGCAATCAGCCCCAGCATTTT. It encodes CASSGGSPGKRSNQPQHF.

This sequence joins TRBV7-2 and TRBJ1-1; the D is unclear. The germline V and J ends were trimmed by 6 bases and 0 bases, with 11 bases remaining between them. The CDR3 is made up of 14 amino acids. Germline CDR1 and CDR2: SGHTA and FQGNSA. This CDR3 is CASRPRSLNTEAFF. The CDR3 nucleotides are TGTGCCAGCAGACCCCGCAGTCTGAACACTGAAGCTTTCTTT.

This clone has just one count. CDR3 nucleotides: TGTGCCAGTAGTGCCGACAGGGGGCTACAAGAGACCCAGTACTTC. It specifies CASSADRGLQETQYF. The chain is built from TRBV19 and TRBJ2-5; 10 bases line up with TRBD1. The CDR3 totals 15 residues. Trimming took 5 bases from V and 2 from J; bases not matched to a gene: 5. From germline, CDR1 is LNHDA and CDR2 SQIVND (reference sequence).

The chain links TRBV5-5 to TRBJ1-3, with no clear D. Trimming pared 6 bases from V and 0 bases from J, leaving 13 bases between. CDR1 and CDR2 (germline): SGHKS, YYEKEE (reference sequence). This CDR3 contains 15 residues. CDR3 nucleotide sequence: TGTGCCAGCACCTGGAGGGCGGGCTCTGGAAACACCATATATTTT. Its translation is CASTWRAGSGNTIYF.

The genes are TRBV9 and TRBJ1-2; D is unresolved. There are 14 residues in the CDR3. Trimming pared 0 bases from V and 0 bases from J, leaving 6 bases between. Germline V gives CDR1 SGDLS, CDR2 YYNGEE. The CDR3 coding sequence is TGTGCCAGCAGCGTAGCAGGTGCTAACTATGGCTACACCTTC. Encoded protein: CASSVAGANYGYTF. Combining the CDR3 with reference TRBV9 and TRBJ1-2 gives the whole variable domain DSGVTQTPKHLITATGQRVTLRCSPRSGDLSVYWYQQSLDQGLQFLIQYYNGEERAKGNILERFSAQQFPDLHSELNLSSLELGDSALYFCASSVAGANYGYTFGSGTRLTVV.

The V gene is TRBV6-5, the J gene TRBJ1-1; 7 bases match TRBD1. CDR1 is MNHEY and CDR2 is SVGAGI in the germline V gene. CDR3 length equals 15 residues. The ends lost 7 bases at V and 5 bases at J; junction bases unmatched: 13. DNA of the CDR3: TGTGCCAGCAATAGAGACAGGGATAGGCGGACTGAAGCTTTCTTT. Encoded protein: CASNRDRDRRTEAFF.

J is TRBJ2-2 and V is TRBV10-3, with a weak D call TRBD2 (5 bases). Germline loops: CDR1 ENHRY, CDR2 SYGVKD. The V and J ends lost 3 bases and 9 bases respectively, with 8 bases between them. The CDR3 sequence is 12 residues long. The CDR3 DNA follows: TGTGCCATCAGTGACGGGGTTAGGGAGCTGTTTTTT. Protein product: CAISDGVRELFF.

The V call is TRBV5-1, the J call TRBJ2-2; 8 nucleotides line up with TRBD2. CDR3 length equals 17 residues. Losses at the gene ends were 4 bases for V and 1 base for J; bases not matched to a gene: 9. CDR1 is SGHRS, CDR2 YFSETQ, per germline. CDR3 sequence: CASSPPLLAENTGELFF. The DNA for the CDR3 is TGCGCCAGCAGCCCCCCCTTACTAGCGGAGAACACCGGGGAGCTGTTTTTT.

This clone was seen a handful of times. Here the CDR3 DNA reads TGTGCCAGCAGCCGCAGGGTTGTAGAGACCCAGTACTTC. Protein sequence: CASSRRVVETQYF. The chain employs TRBV7-2 and TRBJ2-5, with D perhaps matching TRBD1 (5 bases). Germline V gives CDR1 SGHTA, CDR2 FQGNSA. The V gene lost 5 bases and the J gene lost 4 bases, with 11 bases spanning the gap. The length of the CDR3 is 13 residues.

The chain uses TRBV4-1 and TRBJ1-6; the D gene is possibly TRBD1 (5 bases). Germline V lookup: CDR1 MGHRA, CDR2 YSYEKL. V shed 2 bases and J shed 2 bases, with 16 bases lying between them. CDR3 length equals 18 residues. CDR3 protein: CASSQFPNRDPYNSPLHF. Here the CDR3 DNA reads TGCGCCAGCAGCCAATTCCCAAACCGGGACCCCTATAATTCACCCCTCCACTTT.

The chain links TRBV19 to TRBJ2-7; TRBD2 might be the D (6 bases). CDR1 LNHDA and CDR2 SQIVND come from the germline V gene (reference sequence). CDR3 length: 15 residues. V gave up 6 bases and J gave up 3 bases, with 18 bases separating them. CDR3 coding DNA: TGTGCCAGTAGAGGAACGTCGGGAGCTCACTACGAGCAGTACTTC. It codes for CASRGTSGAHYEQYF. Filled out from reference TRBV19 and TRBJ2-7, the complete variable domain reads DGGITQSPKYLFRKEGQNVTLSCEQNLNHDAMYWYRQDPGQGLRLIYYSQIVNDFQKGDIAEGYSVSREKKESFPLTVTSAQKNPTAFYLCASRGTSGAHYEQYFGPGTRLTVT.

The CDR3 reads CASRTGGNEKLFF. The CDR3 bases are TGTGCCAGTAGGACAGGGGGTAATGAAAAACTGTTTTTT. The chain has TRBV27 and TRBJ1-4, with TRBD1 matching 10 bases. In germline, CDR1 is MNHEY, CDR2 SMNVEV (reference sequence). Trimming cost V 9 bases and J 4 bases; bases outside gene matches: 2. The CDR3 extends over 13 amino acids.